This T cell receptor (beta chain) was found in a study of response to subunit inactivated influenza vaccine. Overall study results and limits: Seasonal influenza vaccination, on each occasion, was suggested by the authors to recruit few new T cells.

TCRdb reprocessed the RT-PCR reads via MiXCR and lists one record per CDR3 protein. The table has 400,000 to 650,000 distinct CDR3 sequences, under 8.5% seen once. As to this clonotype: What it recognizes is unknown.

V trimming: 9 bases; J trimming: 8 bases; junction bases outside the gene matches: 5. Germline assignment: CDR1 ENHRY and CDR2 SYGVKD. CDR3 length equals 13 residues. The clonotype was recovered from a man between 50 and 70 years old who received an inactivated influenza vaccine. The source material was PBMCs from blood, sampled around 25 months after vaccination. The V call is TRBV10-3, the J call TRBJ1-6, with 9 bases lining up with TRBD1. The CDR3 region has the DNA TGTGCCATTTCGGGACAGGGAGATTCACCCCTCCACTTT. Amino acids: CAISGQGDSPLHF.